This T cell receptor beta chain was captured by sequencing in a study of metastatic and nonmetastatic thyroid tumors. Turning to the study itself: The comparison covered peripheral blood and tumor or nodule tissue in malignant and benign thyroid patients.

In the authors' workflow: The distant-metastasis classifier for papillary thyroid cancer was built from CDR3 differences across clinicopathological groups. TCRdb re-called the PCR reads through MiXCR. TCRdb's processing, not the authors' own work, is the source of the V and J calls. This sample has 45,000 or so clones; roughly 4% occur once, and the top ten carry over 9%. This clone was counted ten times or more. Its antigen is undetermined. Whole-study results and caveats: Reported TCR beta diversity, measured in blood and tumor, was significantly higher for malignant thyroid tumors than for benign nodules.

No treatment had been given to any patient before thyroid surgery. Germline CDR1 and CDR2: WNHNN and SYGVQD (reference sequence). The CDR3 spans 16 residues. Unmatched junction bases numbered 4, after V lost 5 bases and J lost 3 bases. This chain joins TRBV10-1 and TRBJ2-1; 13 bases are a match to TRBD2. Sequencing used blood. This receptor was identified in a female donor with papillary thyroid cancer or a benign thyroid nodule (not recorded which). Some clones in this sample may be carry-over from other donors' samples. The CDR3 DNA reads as TGCGCCAGCAGTCAACGGACTAGCGGGGGCTACAATGAGCAGTTCTTC. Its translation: CASSQRTSGGYNEQFF.